This T cell receptor (beta chain) was identified during a study of T cells in localized non-small cell lung cancer. Study findings and constraints: Only one tumor region went through sequencing, so heterogeneity may still be there.

The length of the CDR3 is 14 residues. Trimming stripped 1 base from V and 2 bases from J, with 6 bases between. Germline lookup yields CDR1 SGHTA and CDR2 FQGNSA. Comment on this clone: The antigen remains undetermined.

Some clones are missing from TCRdb's copy, which holds only in-frame ones; the method was immunoSEQ multiplex PCR. The sample includes about 12,000 clones, over 65% of them seen just once. This chain joins TRBV7-2 and TRBJ1-5, with unresolved D. The sequence came from a male donor older than 55 with stage I squamous cell lung carcinoma. The specimen comprised peripheral blood, sampled before any cancer treatment. The CDR3, as DNA: TGTGCCAGCAGCTTAGTGTGGGGCAATCAGCCCCAGCATTTT. Its protein product is CASSLVWGNQPQHF.